This T cell receptor beta chain is drawn from a study of PD-1 blockade in classical Hodgkin lymphoma. As for the study in general: Intravenous infusions of nivolumab 3 mg/kg reached patients every 2 weeks.

Time point given: cycle 4 day 1 (C4D1), after about 6 weeks of nivolumab. Each and every patient relapsed after autologous stem cell transplantation, and patients got differing brentuximab vedotin exposure. This clone was counted a few times. Assay: immunoSEQ multiplex PCR; the TCRdb copy retains only in-frame clones and omits some. The sample records 45,000 or so clones, around 78% being singletons. This sequence was found in a human donor with classical Hodgkin lymphoma. The specimen was peripheral blood mononuclear cells (PBMCs), collected before the fourth cycle of nivolumab.

The CDR3 DNA reads TGTGCCAGCACAACAGTTAATAGCAATCAGCCCCAGCATTTT. It specifies CASTTVNSNQPQHF. This chain joins TRBV27 and TRBJ1-5; D not resolved. V gave up 7 bases and J gave up 0 bases, with 10 bases separating them. Per germline, CDR1 MNHEY and CDR2 SMNVEV (reference sequence). This CDR3 has 14 residues.